This T cell receptor beta chain comes out of a study of PD-L1 blockade in urothelial cancer. Study in general: Every 3 weeks, patients received intravenous atezolizumab 1,200 mg, beginning 2014.

The germline V gene has CDR1 SGHRS and CDR2 YFSETQ. This CDR3 has 13 amino acids. Trimming removed 2 bases at V and 6 bases at J, with 6 bases between. This clone was recorded once. Every PCR got spiked synthetic TCR analog templates. Profiling relied on immunoSEQ multiplex PCR, and the TCRdb table lists in-frame clones only, not all of them. There are about 55,000 clones in the sample; around 80% occur only once, and approximately 4.3% lies in the top ten. Noted time point: pretreatment peripheral blood. The sequence was obtained from a man aged 65 to 79 with urothelial cancer. The chain joins TRBV5-1 to TRBJ1-6; no clear D gene. The material was PBMCs, obtained around atezolizumab (anti-PD-L1) treatment. CDR3 DNA: TGCGCCAGCAGCTTCGGGAGTAATTCACCCCTCCACTTT. It encodes CASSFGSNSPLHF. The complete variable domain, with remaining parts taken from reference TRBV5-1 and TRBJ1-6, reads KAGVTQTPRYLIKTRGQQVTLSCSPISGHRSVSWYQQTPGQGLQFLFEYFSETQRNKGNFPGRFSGRQFSNSRSEMNVSTLELGDSALYLCASSFGSNSPLHFGNGTRLTVT.